The present T cell receptor beta chain was sequenced within a study of beta chain features in type 1 diabetes. This clone was observed a few times. Sequenced material consisted of expressed TCRB transcripts (all of the isolated RNA was reverse transcribed). Clones were sequenced by immunoSEQ multiplex PCR, and TCRdb holds only the in-frame ones, with some missing. The table has about 320,000 clones, 14% seen once. Trimming pared 5 bases from V and 2 bases from J, leaving 11 bases between. Germline-derived CDR1 and CDR2 are SGHTA and FQGNSA. The CDR3 is 14 residues long. V gene TRBV7-2 combines with J gene TRBJ2-3, with D tentatively TRBD2 (5 bases). The sequence was obtained from a man aged 25-45 years in good health. Sequenced sample: central memory CD4+ T cells from blood. This chain's CDR3 is CASSPQRTTDTQYF. The DNA for the CDR3 is TGTGCCAGCAGCCCCCAGCGGACCACAGATACGCAGTATTTT. Looking up the rest from reference TRBV7-2 and TRBJ2-3 gives the full variable domain: GAGVSQSPSNKVTEKGKDVELRCDPISGHTALYWYRQSLGQGLEFLIYFQGNSAPDKSGLPSDRFSAERTGGSVSTLTIQRTQQEDSAVYLCASSPQRTTDTQYFGPGTRLTVL.